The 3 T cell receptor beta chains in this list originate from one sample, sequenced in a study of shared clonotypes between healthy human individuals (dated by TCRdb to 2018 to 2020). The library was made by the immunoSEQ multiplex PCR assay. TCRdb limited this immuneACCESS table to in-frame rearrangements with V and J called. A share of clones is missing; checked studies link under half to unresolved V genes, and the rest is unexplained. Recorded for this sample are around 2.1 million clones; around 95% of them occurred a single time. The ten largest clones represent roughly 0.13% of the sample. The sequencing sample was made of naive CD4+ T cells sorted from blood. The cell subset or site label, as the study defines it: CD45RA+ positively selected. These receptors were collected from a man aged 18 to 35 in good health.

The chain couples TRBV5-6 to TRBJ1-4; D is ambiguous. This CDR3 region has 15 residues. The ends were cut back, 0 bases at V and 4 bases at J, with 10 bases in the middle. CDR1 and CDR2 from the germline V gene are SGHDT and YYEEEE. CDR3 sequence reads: CASSLVREDNEKLFF. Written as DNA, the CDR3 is TGTGCCAGCAGCTTGGTAAGGGAGGATAATGAAAAACTGTTTTTT.

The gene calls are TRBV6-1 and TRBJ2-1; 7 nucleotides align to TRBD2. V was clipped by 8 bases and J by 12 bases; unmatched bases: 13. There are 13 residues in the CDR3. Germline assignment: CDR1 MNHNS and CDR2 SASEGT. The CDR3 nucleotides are TGTGCCAGCCAGACTAGCCTATCCGTCGGGCAGTTCTTC. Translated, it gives CASQTSLSVGQFF.

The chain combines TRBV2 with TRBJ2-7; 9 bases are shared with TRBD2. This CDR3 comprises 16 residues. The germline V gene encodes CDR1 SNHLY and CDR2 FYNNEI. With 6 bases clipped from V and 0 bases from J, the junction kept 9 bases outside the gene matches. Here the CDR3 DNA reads TGTGCCAGCAGCCTCTTAGCGGGGGCCTTCTCCTACGAGCAGTACTTC. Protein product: CASSLLAGAFSYEQYF.